The 23 T cell receptor beta chains reported below all come from one sample, sequenced in a study of PD-1 blockade in classical Hodgkin lymphoma. Documented time point: cycle 4 day 1 (C4D1), after 6 weeks of nivolumab. With no exception, relapse followed autologous stem cell transplantation in all patients, and brentuximab vedotin exposure varied. The protocol was immunoSEQ multiplex PCR, while the TCRdb copy is restricted to in-frame clones and leaves out a portion. The sample shows some 93,000 clones, roughly 73% of them seen only once. The sequencing used peripheral blood mononuclear cells (PBMCs), collected before the fourth cycle of nivolumab. The receptor source for this set is a human donor with classical Hodgkin lymphoma.

V is TRBV6-5 and J is TRBJ1-1, with 7 bases identical to TRBD1. Looked up from germline, CDR1 is MNHEY and CDR2 is SVGAGI. The length of the CDR3 is 13 residues. V lost 5 bases and J lost 7; bases outside the gene matches: 7. Here the CDR3 reads CASSPLGQIEAFF. CDR3 DNA sequence: TGTGCCAGCAGTCCCCTGGGACAGATTGAAGCTTTCTTT.

The CDR3 DNA sequence: TGTGCCAGCAGCGGACTAGCGGGAGTTTTTTACGAGCAGTACTTC. Its protein product is CASSGLAGVFYEQYF. The rearrangement joins TRBV7-9 to TRBJ2-7, with 13 bases matching TRBD2. This CDR3 has 15 residues. V lost 5 bases, J lost 4 bases, and 5 bases stayed unmatched. In germline, CDR1 is SEHNR, CDR2 FQNEAQ (reference sequence).

As DNA, the CDR3 is TGCGCCAGCAGCCAAGATAGGACCCCGTGGCGCGGCGAGCAGTACTTC. It codes for CASSQDRTPWRGEQYF. The rearrangement links TRBV4-1 to TRBJ2-7; D not resolved. CDR3 length equals 16 residues. Germline V gives CDR1 MGHRA, CDR2 YSYEKL. The V and J ends lost 0 bases and 6 bases respectively, with 18 bases between them.

This clone appeared once. The DNA for the CDR3 is TGTGCCAGTAGTATGGTGGCGGGAGCCCGAGGGGGCTACAATGAGCAGTTCTTC. Residues: CASSMVAGARGGYNEQFF. The V and J genes are TRBV19 and TRBJ2-1; the D gene is possibly TRBD2 (7 bases). Trimming stripped 3 bases from V and 3 bases from J, with 21 bases between. The CDR3 runs to 18 residues. The germline V gene encodes CDR1 LNHDA and CDR2 SQIVND (reference sequence).

V and J are TRBV6-6 and TRBJ1-4; 7 bases fit TRBD1. V gave up 6 bases and J gave up 5 bases; unmatched junction bases: 9. This CDR3 has 15 residues. Germline assignment: CDR1 MNHNY and CDR2 SVGAGI (reference sequence). The CDR3 protein is CASSSGGQTNEKLFF. DNA for the CDR3: TGTGCCAGCAGCTCGGGGGGACAGACCAATGAAAAACTGTTTTTT.

The rearrangement links TRBV14 to TRBJ1-1; the D is unclear. This CDR3 has 16 residues. Germline CDR1 SGHDN, CDR2 FVKESK. V dropped 0 bases and J dropped 1 base, with 12 bases sitting between them. In DNA, the CDR3 is TGTGCCAGCAGCCAAGAGATGGGCTCATCGAACACTGAAGCTTTCTTT. Protein: CASSQEMGSSNTEAFF.

This clone appeared a few times. The chain uses TRBV2 and TRBJ2-7; the D is unclear. This CDR3 has 15 residues. Germline CDR1 and CDR2: SNHLY and FYNNEI. V lost 7 bases to trimming and J lost 4 bases, with 20 bases between them. The CDR3 DNA reads TGTGCCAGCACCCGGCGGCAGGAAGGCCGATACGAGCAGTACTTC. Protein: CASTRRQEGRYEQYF.

The genes are TRBV5-5 and TRBJ2-5; 13 bases match TRBD2. V was pared by 5 bases and J by 4 bases, with 8 bases of the junction left unmatched. Germline CDR1 SGHKS, CDR2 YYEKEE (reference sequence). The CDR3 consists of 16 residues. In nucleotides, the CDR3 is TGTGCCAGCAGATACACTAGCGGGGGGGCCGGAGAGACCCAGTACTTC. The encoded protein is CASRYTSGGAGETQYF.

The chain links TRBV6-5 to TRBJ2-2, with D perhaps matching TRBD1 (6 bases). Germline loops: CDR1 MNHEY, CDR2 SVGAGI. The V end was cut by 5 bases, the J end by 0 bases, with 10 bases between. The CDR3 runs to 15 residues. DNA of the CDR3: TGTGCCAGCAGTATCAGGGGCTCGAACACCGGGGAGCTGTTTTTT. It specifies CASSIRGSNTGELFF.

This clone was found a few times. The rearrangement joins TRBV27 to TRBJ1-6; D is uncertain. The CDR3 is made up of 15 amino acids. The V end was cut by 2 bases, the J end by 11 bases, with 16 bases between. Germline V gene data show CDR1 as MNHEY and CDR2 as SMNVEV (reference sequence). The CDR3 here is CASSLTLTSGTPLHF. The CDR3 DNA is TGTGCCAGCAGTTTAACGTTGACTTCAGGTACACCCCTCCACTTT.

DNA of the CDR3: TGTGCCAGCAGCCTCGACAGGGTTCCTAGGGGCTACACCTTC. Translation gives CASSLDRVPRGYTF. V gene TRBV5-4 combines with J gene TRBJ1-2, with 7 bases aligning to TRBD1. The CDR3 is made up of 14 amino acids. Germline V gives CDR1 SGHNT, CDR2 YYREEE (reference sequence). V gave up 4 bases and J gave up 8 bases; unmatched junction bases: 11.

With regard to this clone: An end of the junction differs from the germline gene, which may be a read error. The rearrangement joins TRBV7-3 to TRBJ2-1, with 7 bases lining up with TRBD2. Germline-derived CDR1 and CDR2 are SGHTA and FQGTGA. This CDR3 is 12 amino acids long. DNA of the CDR3: TGTGCCAGCAGCTTCGAGGGAGGGCCCTCGATCTTC. This gives the protein CASSFEGGPSIF. Filled out from reference TRBV7-3 and TRBJ2-1, the complete variable domain reads GAGVSQTPSNKVTEKGKYVELRCDPISGHTALYWYRQSLGQGPEFLIYFQGTGAADDSGLPNDRFFAVRPEGSVSTLKIQRTERGDSAVYLCASSFEGGPSIFGPGTRLTVL.

This rearrangement joins TRBV28 to TRBJ1-4; possible D gene TRBD1, 5 bases. V was trimmed by 4 bases and J by 8 bases, leaving 17 bases between them. CDR1 is MDHEN, CDR2 SYDVKM, per germline. CDR3 length: 15 amino acids. CDR3 in DNA: TGTGCCAGCAGTTCCGGGACTCCTATTGGGGAAAAACTGTTTTTT. Translation gives CASSSGTPIGEKLFF.

About this clone: It may be a read error: a sequence one base away is much more abundant. The sample carries other DNA sequences with the same CDR3. The chain carries TRBV9 and TRBJ2-7, with D possibly matching TRBD2 (7 bases). Trimming cost V 2 bases and J 5 bases, with 20 bases left between them. The germline CDR1 and CDR2 sequences are SGDLS and YYNGEE. This CDR3 contains 16 residues. CDR3 region: CASSVDAGGGADEQYF. CDR3 DNA sequence: TGTGCCAGCAGCGTCGACGCCGGTGGGGGGGCTGACGAGCAGTACTTC.

The rearrangement links TRBV19 to TRBJ2-3; perhaps TRBD2 as D (6 bases). The ends were cut back, 1 base at V and 2 bases at J, with 10 bases in the middle. Germline V gene lookup returns CDR1 LNHDA and CDR2 SQIVND (reference sequence). The CDR3 spans 15 residues. In DNA form, the CDR3 reads TGTGCCAGTAGTATAGCGGGAGCCGTCACAGATACGCAGTATTTT. Its translation: CASSIAGAVTDTQYF.

The chain recombines TRBV13 with TRBJ1-2; D unresolved. Trimming stripped 3 bases from V and 3 bases from J, with 11 bases between. The CDR3 loop spans 14 amino acids. Germline V gives CDR1 PRHDT, CDR2 FYEKMQ (reference sequence). The CDR3 sequence: CASSLMRGDYGYTF. DNA of the CDR3: TGTGCCAGCAGCTTGATGCGGGGTGACTATGGCTACACCTTC.

This sequence joins TRBV5-1 and TRBJ2-1, with 9 bases aligning to TRBD2. Germline CDR1 is SGHRS and CDR2 is YFSETQ. This CDR3 comprises 15 residues. The V segment lost 5 bases and the J segment 4 bases; nucleotides outside the gene matches: 7. CDR3 amino acids: CASSLLAGLYNEQFF. In nucleotides, the CDR3 is TGCGCCAGCAGTCTCCTAGCGGGACTTTACAATGAGCAGTTCTTC.

V gene TRBV6-6 combines with J gene TRBJ2-2; 8 bases are shared with TRBD1. CDR3 size: 14 residues. Germline V gene sequence: CDR1 MNHNY, CDR2 SVGAGI (reference sequence). V lost 6 bases, J lost 4 bases, and 4 bases stayed unmatched. CDR3 DNA: TGTGCCAGCAGGACAGGGGCGGTCACCGGGGAGCTGTTTTTT. It specifies CASRTGAVTGELFF.

V is TRBV10-3 and J is TRBJ2-1, with TRBD1 matching 7 bases. This CDR3 spans 14 amino acids. V lost 3 bases, J lost 6 bases, and 5 bases stayed unmatched. The V gene's germline CDR1 is ENHRY and CDR2 SYGVKD. CDR3 residues: CAISEVQGPNEQFF. The CDR3 region has the DNA TGTGCCATCAGTGAAGTACAGGGGCCCAATGAGCAGTTCTTC.

This chain links TRBV6-6 with TRBJ2-7, with a tentative D call TRBD2 (6 bases). Germline V gene sequence: CDR1 MNHNY, CDR2 SVGAGI (reference sequence). Trimming shortened V by 5 bases and J by 0 bases, and 17 bases separated the two germline ends. The CDR3 is 16 residues long. Written as DNA, the CDR3 is TGTGCCAGCAGTGCTCTGGGGGACTTGTTCTCCTACGAGCAGTACTTC. Residues: CASSALGDLFSYEQYF.

The chain couples TRBV4-1 to TRBJ2-7; D possibly uses TRBD1 or TRBD2 (5 bases each). Germline CDR1 reads MGHRA; CDR2 reads YSYEKL. With 0 bases removed from V and 6 bases from J, the gap between germline ends came to 15 bases. This CDR3 is 15 amino acids long. The CDR3 DNA reads as TGCGCCAGCAGCCAAGAAAGGGGATTTGGAGGCGAGCAGTACTTC. Translated, it gives CASSQERGFGGEQYF.

The V call is TRBV4-3, the J call TRBJ1-5; the D is unclear. In germline, CDR1 is LGHNA, CDR2 YSLEER. The CDR3 sequence is 16 residues long. Trimming shortened V by 0 bases and J by 3 bases, and 12 bases separated the two germline ends. CDR3 protein: CASSQDPRPHNQPQHF. DNA for the CDR3: TGCGCCAGCAGCCAAGACCCCAGGCCACACAATCAGCCCCAGCATTTT.

This clone was observed once. The rearrangement links TRBV9 to TRBJ2-2; a weak D match, TRBD2 (5 bases). The CDR3 loop spans 15 amino acids. CDR1 SGDLS and CDR2 YYNGEE come from the germline V gene. Trimming shortened V by 0 bases and J by 6 bases, and 12 bases separated the two germline ends. The CDR3 DNA sequence: TGTGCCAGCAGCGTAGTCGGGGTAGCCCCCGGGGAGCTGTTTTTT. Residues: CASSVVGVAPGELFF.